This note documents a single T cell receptor beta chain sequence. The data stem from a study of blood T cell repertoires in COVID-19. Unmatched junction bases numbered 5, after V lost 5 bases and J lost 1 base. The CDR3 loop spans 15 amino acids. Germline V gene lookup returns CDR1 MRHNA and CDR2 SNTAGT. Clones were sequenced by immunoSEQ multiplex PCR, and TCRdb holds only the in-frame ones, with some missing. The sample holds about 190,000 clones, 82% seen once. The clonotype was recovered from a woman in her fifties or sixties with COVID-19, enrolled during active disease. The chain recombines TRBV6-4 with TRBJ2-5; TRBD1 matches 9 bases. The sample comprised peripheral blood. In nucleotides, the CDR3 is TGTGCCAGCAGTCAGGGGACAGGGCCCCAAGAGACCCAGTACTTC. This gives the protein CASSQGTGPQETQYF.